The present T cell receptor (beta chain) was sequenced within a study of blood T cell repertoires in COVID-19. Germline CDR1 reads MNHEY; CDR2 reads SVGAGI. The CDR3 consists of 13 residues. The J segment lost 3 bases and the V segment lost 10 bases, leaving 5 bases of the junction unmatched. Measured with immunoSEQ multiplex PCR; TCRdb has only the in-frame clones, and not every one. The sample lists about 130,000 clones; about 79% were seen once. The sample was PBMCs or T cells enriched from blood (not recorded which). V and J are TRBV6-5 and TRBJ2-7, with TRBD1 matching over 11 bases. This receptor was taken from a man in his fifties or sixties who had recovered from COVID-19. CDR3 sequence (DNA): TGTGCCACCGGGACAGGGGGTGGCTACGAGCAGTACTTC. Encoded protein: CATGTGGGYEQYF.